This TCR beta chain came from a study of T cells in severe cutaneous drug reactions (dated by TCRdb to the late 2010s). About the full investigation: Between about 2010 and 2018, patients were recruited from Taiwan, Thailand and a European registry network. The culprit drug was assigned using the Naranjo algorithm and the ALDEN drug causality algorithm. Bulk TCR sequencing was combined with single-cell sequencing, quantitative PCR validation, functional assays and transgenic mouse experiments. Libraries were prepared using iRepertoire multiplex PCR, and a comparison was cited by the authors in which similar capture of abundant clonotypes was shown across iRepertoire and 5' RACE methods with or without UMI. Blister fluids/cells, PBMC and other biological samples were taken from patients in the acute stage or the recovery stage. Enrollment was limited to patients whose SJS/TEN or DRESS diagnosis was probable or definite according to RegiSCAR criteria.

CDR1 and CDR2 (MDHEN, SYDVKM) derive from the germline V gene. From the cysteine up to the phenylalanine, the CDR3 has a length of 16 residues. No coding sequence is recorded. Points the paper makes about the study in general: A public TCRbeta CDR3, present at a mean of approximately 13% in all seven CBZ-SJS/TEN blister samples, was undetectable or scarce in PBMC from tolerant controls and healthy donors. A strong increase in TRBV12-4 usage was observed in CBZ-SJS/TEN patients, with averages of roughly 32% in blister cells and roughly 4.7% in PBMC. The authors stated that further study is still needed to find out whether the public TCR applies more generally to SJS/TEN caused by other drugs.

Library preparation used the iRepertoire multiplex PCR system with TCR subtype-specific primers for both bulk and single-cell sequencing. Multiplex PCR using primers aimed at the V, D and J gene regions produced the bulk TCR beta libraries. Bulk TCR library preparation used roughly 85-500 ng of RNA per sample as input. Bulk TCR beta amplicons were sequenced on an Illumina MiSeq. In the source study's methods: Sample misassignments and low-quality sequencing reads were filtered out during quality control steps. CDR3 was defined as the amino acids lying between the Y[YFLI]C motif of the V-gene and the [FW]GXGT motif of the J-segment. The IMGT database served as the reference for assigning TRBV and TRBJ genes and CDR3 clonotypes. Per-sample TRBV expression was normalized to the mean of the same gene in PBMC from some 40 healthy donors. TCRdb reprocessed the reads, reporting each CDR3 protein sequence once and no DNA. Here the V and J calls rest on TCRdb's processing, not on the authors' analysis. In this sample's table one finds about 1,400 distinct CDR3 sequences. The ten largest clones add up to more than 45% of the sample.

Judged by frequency, this clonotype is large (0.1 to 1%); no count was given. Its binding antigen is unknown. Sequencing was performed on donors who were patients with carbamazepine-induced Stevens-Johnson syndrome or toxic epidermal necrolysis (CBZ-SJS/TEN). To look for drug-specific clonotypes, next-generation sequencing was used to profile the T cell receptor repertoires of patients with drug-induced severe cutaneous adverse reactions. RNA was isolated from either blister cells of skin lesions or peripheral blood mononuclear cells. The rearranged segments are TRBV28 and TRBJ2-7; TCRdb's D call of TRBD2 is untestable without DNA. This TCR came from a human donor with a severe cutaneous adverse drug reaction. Material for sequencing was cells from a skin blister. In light of the paper, this sample's cell subset or site label describes: unsorted cells from skin lesion blisters. The CDR3 reads as follows: CASSSPPRELGYEQYF.